In its sample, the clone carrying this T cell receptor (beta chain) was seen many times. What it recognizes is unknown. This record comes from a study of T cells in Graves' hyperthyroidism and ophthalmopathy. Overall study results and limits: Blood samples included most of the expanded thyroid clonotypes exceeding 0.001. Stable hyperthyroidism was separated from ophthalmopathy by a model based on 13 V-J features.

This CDR3 has 15 amino acids. V dropped 7 bases and J dropped 0 bases, with 10 bases sitting between them. CDR1 is MDHEN, CDR2 SYDVKM, per germline. Cells are PBMCs isolated from roughly 10 ml of fresh blood. Amplified regions were TCR beta CDR3 sequences from RNA transcripts. Using the HTBI primer set, a first-round RT-PCR was run on the TCR CDR3. TCRdb processed the multiplex PCR reads anew with MiXCR; each CDR3 protein has one entry. Of roughly 300,000 distinct CDR3 sequences listed, about 21% were seen once; the top ten hold 50%. The chain employs TRBV28 and TRBJ2-6; D is ambiguous. The specimen was blood. This TCR was sampled from a woman aged 50 to 60 with Graves' hyperthyroidism. The CDR3 region is CASNYPGSGANVLTF. The CDR3 DNA reads as TGTGCCAGCAACTACCCCGGCTCTGGGGCCAACGTCCTGACTTTC.